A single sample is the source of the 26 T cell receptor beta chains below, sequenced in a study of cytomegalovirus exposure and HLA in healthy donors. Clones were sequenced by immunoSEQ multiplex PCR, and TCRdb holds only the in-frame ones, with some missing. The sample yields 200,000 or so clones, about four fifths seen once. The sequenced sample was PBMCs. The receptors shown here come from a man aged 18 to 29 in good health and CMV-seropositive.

The CDR3 bases are TGTGCCAGCAGCCCTTCGACCGGGACTAGGCTCTACGAGCAGTACTTC. Protein: CASSPSTGTRLYEQYF. The genes are TRBV27 and TRBJ2-7, with 8 bases that match TRBD2. The CDR3 has 16 amino acids. With 6 bases clipped from V and 3 bases from J, the junction kept 13 bases outside the gene matches. Germline V gene sequence: CDR1 MNHEY, CDR2 SMNVEV (reference sequence).

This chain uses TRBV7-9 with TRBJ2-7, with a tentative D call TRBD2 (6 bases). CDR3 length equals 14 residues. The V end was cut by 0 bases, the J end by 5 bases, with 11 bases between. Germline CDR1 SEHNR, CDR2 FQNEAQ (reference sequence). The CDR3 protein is CASSLARAGHEQYF. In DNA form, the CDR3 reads TGTGCCAGCAGCTTAGCGAGAGCGGGCCACGAGCAGTACTTC.

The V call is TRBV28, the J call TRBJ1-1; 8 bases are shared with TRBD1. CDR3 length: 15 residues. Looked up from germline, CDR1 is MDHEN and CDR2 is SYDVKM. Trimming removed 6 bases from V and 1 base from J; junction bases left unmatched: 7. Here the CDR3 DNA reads TGTGCCAGCAGAAAACCCGGGACAGGGAACACTGAAGCTTTCTTT. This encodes CASRKPGTGNTEAFF.

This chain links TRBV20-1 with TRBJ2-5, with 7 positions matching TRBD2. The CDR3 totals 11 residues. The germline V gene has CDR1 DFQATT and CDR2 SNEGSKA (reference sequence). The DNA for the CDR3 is TGCAGCGGGGGGATCCAAGAGACCCAGTACTTC. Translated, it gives CSGGIQETQYF.

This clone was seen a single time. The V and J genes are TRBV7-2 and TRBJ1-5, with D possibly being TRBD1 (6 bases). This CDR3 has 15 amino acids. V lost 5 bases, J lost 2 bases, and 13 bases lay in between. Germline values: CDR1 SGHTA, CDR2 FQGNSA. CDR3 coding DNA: TGTGCCAGCAGCCCCCTGGCAGGGGGCAATCAGCCCCAGCATTTT. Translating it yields CASSPLAGGNQPQHF.

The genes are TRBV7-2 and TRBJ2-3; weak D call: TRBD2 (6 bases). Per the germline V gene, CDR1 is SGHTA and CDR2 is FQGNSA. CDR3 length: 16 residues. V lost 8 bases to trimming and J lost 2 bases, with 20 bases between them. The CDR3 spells CASSQRVRGPTDTQYF. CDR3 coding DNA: TGTGCCAGCTCCCAGCGGGTGCGCGGACCCACAGATACGCAGTATTTT. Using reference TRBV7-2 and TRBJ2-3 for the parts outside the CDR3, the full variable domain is GAGVSQSPSNKVTEKGKDVELRCDPISGHTALYWYRQSLGQGLEFLIYFQGNSAPDKSGLPSDRFSAERTGGSVSTLTIQRTQQEDSAVYLCASSQRVRGPTDTQYFGPGTRLTVL.

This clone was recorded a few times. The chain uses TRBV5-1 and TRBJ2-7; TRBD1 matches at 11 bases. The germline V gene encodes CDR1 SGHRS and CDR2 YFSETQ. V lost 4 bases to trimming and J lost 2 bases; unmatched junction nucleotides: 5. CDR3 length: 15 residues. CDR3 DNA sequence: TGCGCCAGCAGCCCGGCGGGACAGGGGGCCTACGAGCAGTACTTC. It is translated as CASSPAGQGAYEQYF. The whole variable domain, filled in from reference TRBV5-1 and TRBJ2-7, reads KAGVTQTPRYLIKTRGQQVTLSCSPISGHRSVSWYQQTPGQGLQFLFEYFSETQRNKGNFPGRFSGRQFSNSRSEMNVSTLELGDSALYLCASSPAGQGAYEQYFGPGTRLTVT.

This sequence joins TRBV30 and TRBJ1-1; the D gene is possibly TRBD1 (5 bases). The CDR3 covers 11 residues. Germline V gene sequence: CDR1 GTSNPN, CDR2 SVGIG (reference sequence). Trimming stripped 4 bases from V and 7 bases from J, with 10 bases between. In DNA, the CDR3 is TGTGCCTGGATGGCGGGGGGTGAAGCTTTCTTT. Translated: CAWMAGGEAFF.

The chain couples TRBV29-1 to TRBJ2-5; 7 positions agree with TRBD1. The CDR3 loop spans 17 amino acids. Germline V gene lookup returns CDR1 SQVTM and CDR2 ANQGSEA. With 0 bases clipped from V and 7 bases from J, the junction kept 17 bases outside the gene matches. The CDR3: CSVEDGILTGIVGTQYF. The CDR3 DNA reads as TGCAGCGTTGAAGATGGGATCCTGACAGGGATTGTTGGGACCCAGTACTTC.

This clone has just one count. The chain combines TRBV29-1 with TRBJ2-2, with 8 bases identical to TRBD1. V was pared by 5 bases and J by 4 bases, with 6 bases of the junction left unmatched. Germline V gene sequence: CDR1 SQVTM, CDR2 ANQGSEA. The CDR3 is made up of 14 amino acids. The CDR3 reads CSVREQGGTGELFF. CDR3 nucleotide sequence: TGCAGCGTTCGGGAACAGGGGGGCACCGGGGAGCTGTTTTTT.

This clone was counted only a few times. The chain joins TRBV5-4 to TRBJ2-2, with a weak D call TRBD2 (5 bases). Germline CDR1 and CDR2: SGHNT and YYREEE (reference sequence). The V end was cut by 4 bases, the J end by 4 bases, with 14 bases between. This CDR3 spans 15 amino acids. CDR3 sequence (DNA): TGTGCCAGCAGCCTAGTCCGGGGAACCACCGGGGAGCTGTTTTTT. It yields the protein CASSLVRGTTGELFF.

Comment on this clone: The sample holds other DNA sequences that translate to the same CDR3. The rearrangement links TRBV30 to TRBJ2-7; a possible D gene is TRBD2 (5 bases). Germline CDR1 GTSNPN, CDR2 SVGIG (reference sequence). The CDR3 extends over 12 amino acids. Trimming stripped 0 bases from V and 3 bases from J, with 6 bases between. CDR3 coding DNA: TGTGCCTGGAGTGTGGAGGACTACGAGCAGTACTTC. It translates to CAWSVEDYEQYF. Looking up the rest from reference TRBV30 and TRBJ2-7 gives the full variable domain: SQTIHQWPATLVQPVGSPLSLECTVEGTSNPNLYWYRQAAGRGLQLLFYSVGIGQISSEVPQNLSASRPQDRQFILSSKKLLLSDSGFYLCAWSVEDYEQYFGPGTRLTVT.

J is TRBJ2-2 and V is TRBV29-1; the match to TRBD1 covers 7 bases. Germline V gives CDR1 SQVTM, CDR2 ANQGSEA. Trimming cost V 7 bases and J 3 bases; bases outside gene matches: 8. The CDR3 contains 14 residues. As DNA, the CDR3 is TGCAGCGGTAAGACAGGGCCGGACACCGGGGAGCTGTTTTTT. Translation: CSGKTGPDTGELFF.

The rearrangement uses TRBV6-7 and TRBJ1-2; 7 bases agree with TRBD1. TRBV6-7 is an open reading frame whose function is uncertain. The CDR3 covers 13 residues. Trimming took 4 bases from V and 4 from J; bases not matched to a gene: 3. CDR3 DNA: TGTGCCAGCAGTTGCCGGGACAGCTATGGCTACACCTTC. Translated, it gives CASSCRDSYGYTF.

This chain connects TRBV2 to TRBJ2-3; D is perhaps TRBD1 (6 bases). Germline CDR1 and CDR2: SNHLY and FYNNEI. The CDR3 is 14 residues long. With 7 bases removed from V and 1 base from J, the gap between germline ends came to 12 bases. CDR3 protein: CASNTGTRTDTQYF. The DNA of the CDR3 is TGTGCCAGCAATACAGGGACACGCACAGATACGCAGTATTTT.

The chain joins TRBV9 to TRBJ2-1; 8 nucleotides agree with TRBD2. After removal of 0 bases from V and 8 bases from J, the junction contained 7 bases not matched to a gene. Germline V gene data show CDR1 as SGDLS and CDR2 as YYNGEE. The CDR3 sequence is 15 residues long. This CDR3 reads CASSVAPGLVYEQFF. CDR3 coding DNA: TGTGCCAGCAGCGTAGCTCCGGGACTAGTCTATGAGCAGTTCTTC. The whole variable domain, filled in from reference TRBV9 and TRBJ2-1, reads DSGVTQTPKHLITATGQRVTLRCSPRSGDLSVYWYQQSLDQGLQFLIQYYNGEERAKGNILERFSAQQFPDLHSELNLSSLELGDSALYFCASSVAPGLVYEQFFGPGTRLTVL.

In nucleotides, the CDR3 is TGTGCCAGCAGTTTCACCGGGACTAGCGGAAAACAAGAGACCCAGTACTTC. This gives the protein CASSFTGTSGKQETQYF. The chain is built from TRBV28 and TRBJ2-5, with 11 bases that match TRBD2. With V trimmed by 3 bases and J by 2 bases, 8 bases remained unmatched. The CDR3 has 17 amino acids. CDR1 is MDHEN and CDR2 is SYDVKM in the germline V gene.

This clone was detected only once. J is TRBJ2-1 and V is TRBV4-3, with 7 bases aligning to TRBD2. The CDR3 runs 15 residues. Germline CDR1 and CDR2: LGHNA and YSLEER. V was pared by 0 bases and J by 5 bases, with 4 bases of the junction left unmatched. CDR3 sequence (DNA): TGCGCCAGCAGCCAAGAGGGGACTACCCACAATGAGCAGTTCTTC. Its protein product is CASSQEGTTHNEQFF.

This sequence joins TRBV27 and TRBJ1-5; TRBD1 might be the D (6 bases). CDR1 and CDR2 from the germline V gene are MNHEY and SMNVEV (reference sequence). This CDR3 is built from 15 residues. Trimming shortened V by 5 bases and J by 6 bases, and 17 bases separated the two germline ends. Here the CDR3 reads CASSPIRGKAQPQHF. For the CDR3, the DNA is TGTGCCAGCAGTCCCATCAGGGGAAAGGCTCAGCCCCAGCATTTT.

CDR3 amino acids: CASSFTLRWTGLTDTQYF. In DNA, the CDR3 is TGTGCCAGCAGCTTCACTCTAAGGTGGACAGGGCTAACAGATACGCAGTATTTT. The V gene is TRBV7-6, the J gene TRBJ2-3; 8 nucleotides line up with TRBD1. Per germline, CDR1 SGHVS and CDR2 FNYEAQ. CDR3 length: 18 amino acids. V trimming: 3 bases; J trimming: 3 bases; junction bases outside the gene matches: 14. Supplemented by reference TRBV7-6 and TRBJ2-3, the full variable domain reads GAGVSQSPRYKVTKRGQDVALRCDPISGHVSLYWYRQALGQGPEFLTYFNYEAQQDKSGLPNDRFSAERPEGSISTLTIQRTEQRDSAMYRCASSFTLRWTGLTDTQYFGPGTRLTVL.

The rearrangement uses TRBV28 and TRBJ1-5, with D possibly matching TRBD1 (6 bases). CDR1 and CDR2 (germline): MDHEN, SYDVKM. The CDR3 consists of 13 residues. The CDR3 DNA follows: TGTGCGATACAGGGTCGAGGCAATCAGCCCCAGCATTTT. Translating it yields CAIQGRGNQPQHF.

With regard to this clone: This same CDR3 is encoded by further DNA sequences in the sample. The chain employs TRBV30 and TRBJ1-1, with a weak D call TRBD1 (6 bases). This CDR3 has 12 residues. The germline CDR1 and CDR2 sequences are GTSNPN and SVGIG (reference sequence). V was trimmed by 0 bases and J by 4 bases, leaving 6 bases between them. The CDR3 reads CAWSVGGTEAFF. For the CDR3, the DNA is TGTGCCTGGAGTGTAGGGGGCACTGAAGCTTTCTTT.

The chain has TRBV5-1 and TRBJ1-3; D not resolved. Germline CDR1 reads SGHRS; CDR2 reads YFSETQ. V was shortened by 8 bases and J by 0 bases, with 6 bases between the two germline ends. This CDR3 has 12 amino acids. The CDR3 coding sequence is TGCGCCAGTCGAGCCTCTGGAAACACCATATATTTT. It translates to CASRASGNTIYF.

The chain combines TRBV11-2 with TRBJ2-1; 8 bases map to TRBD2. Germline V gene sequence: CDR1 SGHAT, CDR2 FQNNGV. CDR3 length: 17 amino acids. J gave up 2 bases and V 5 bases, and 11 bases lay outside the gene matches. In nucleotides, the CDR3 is TGTGCCAGCAGCCCAAGACGACTAGCGTTTACCTACAATGAGCAGTTCTTC. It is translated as CASSPRRLAFTYNEQFF.

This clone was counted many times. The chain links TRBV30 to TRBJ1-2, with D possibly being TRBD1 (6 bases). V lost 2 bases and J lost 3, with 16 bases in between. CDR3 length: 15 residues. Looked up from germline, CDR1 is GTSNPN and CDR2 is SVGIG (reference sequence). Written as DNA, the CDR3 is TGTGCCTGGAGTACCCCGTCAGGGGCCGACTATGGCTACACCTTC. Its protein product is CAWSTPSGADYGYTF.

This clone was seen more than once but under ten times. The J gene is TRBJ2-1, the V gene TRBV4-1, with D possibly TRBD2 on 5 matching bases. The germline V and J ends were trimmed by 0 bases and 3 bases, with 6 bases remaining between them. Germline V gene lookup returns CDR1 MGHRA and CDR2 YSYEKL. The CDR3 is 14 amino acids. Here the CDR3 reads CASSQEDFYNEQFF. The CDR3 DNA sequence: TGCGCCAGCAGCCAAGAGGACTTCTACAATGAGCAGTTCTTC.